These 21 T cell receptor beta chains were sequenced from one sample in a study of human T cells and chemical hapten exposure. TCRdb used MiXCR to reprocess the RACE reads, holding one entry per CDR3 protein. The data hold under 450,000 distinct CDR3 sequences, with around 6% observed a single time. Described time point: patch test 2, 6 weeks after DPC sensitization. The treatment: therapeutic diphenylcyclopropenone sensitization with weekly scalp DPC. Here the sequenced sample was whole blood, taken in connection with sensitization to the hapten diphenylcyclopropenone (DPC). These receptor sequences come from a young woman with alopecia areata. Some clones in this sample may be carry-over from other donors' samples.

The V call is TRBV2, the J call TRBJ2-1, with 9 bases fitting TRBD1. There are 12 residues in the CDR3. V lost 11 bases to trimming and J lost 8 bases; unmatched junction nucleotides: 7. Per germline, CDR1 SNHLY and CDR2 FYNNEI. The CDR3 is CAGHRGPDEQFF. CDR3 coding DNA: TGTGCCGGGCACAGGGGGCCCGATGAGCAGTTCTTC.

In its sample, this clonotype was seen a few times. This rearrangement joins TRBV20-1 to TRBJ1-5, with a tentative D call TRBD1 (6 bases). The length of the CDR3 is 14 residues. The germline V gene has CDR1 DFQATT and CDR2 SNEGSKA (reference sequence). Trimming pared 5 bases from V and 2 bases from J, leaving 13 bases between. CDR3 coding DNA: TGCAGTGCTGCAGGGGTAGGAGGCAATCAGCCCCAGCATTTT. Encoded protein: CSAAGVGGNQPQHF.

The V call is TRBV15, the J call TRBJ2-7; 7 bases align to TRBD1. V gave up 0 bases and J gave up 2 bases; unmatched junction bases: 4. CDR1 LNHNV and CDR2 YYDKDF come from the germline V gene (reference sequence). There are 15 residues in the CDR3. The CDR3 coding sequence is TGTGCCACCAGCAGAGATACCCAGGGGGCCTACGAGCAGTACTTC. Amino acid sequence: CATSRDTQGAYEQYF.

This clonotype was counted many times. V gene TRBV20-1 combines with J gene TRBJ1-2, with unresolved D. Between the trimmed V and J ends, which lost 2 bases and 3 bases, there was a span of 31 bases. The CDR3 totals 20 residues. Looked up from germline, CDR1 is DFQATT and CDR2 is SNEGSKA (reference sequence). The chain's CDR3 is CSARPWGGRRRPLRDYGYTF. The CDR3 DNA follows: TGCAGTGCTAGACCATGGGGTGGGCGCCGACGGCCTCTTAGGGACTATGGCTACACCTTC.

This clonotype turned up a few times. The chain is built from TRBV29-1 and TRBJ2-7; possibly TRBD1 for D (6 bases). V lost 5 bases, J lost 2 bases, and 16 bases lay in between. CDR3 length: 14 amino acids. The germline CDR1 and CDR2 sequences are SQVTM and ANQGSEA. CDR3 DNA sequence: TGCAGCGTTCGACAGGTGGACGGGGCCTACGAGCAGTACTTC. This translates into CSVRQVDGAYEQYF.

The chain combines TRBV7-8 with TRBJ2-7; 9 nucleotides align to TRBD1. Trimming removed 5 bases from V and 7 bases from J; junction bases left unmatched: 6. The germline gives CDR1 SGHVS, CDR2 FQNEAQ. The CDR3 has 13 residues. This CDR3 reads CASSTTGTGEQYF. CDR3 nucleotide sequence: TGTGCCAGCAGCACTACAGGGACAGGGGAGCAGTACTTC.

The chain carries TRBV12-3 or TRBV12-4 and TRBJ1-3; D is perhaps TRBD1 (6 bases). V was pared by 7 bases and J by 8 bases, with 15 bases between. This CDR3 has 13 residues. The CDR3 bases are TGTGCCAGCACCCCGGGACAAACAGACACCATATATTTT. This encodes CASTPGQTDTIYF.

The genes are TRBV29-1 and TRBJ1-1, with D uncertain. The V end lost 4 bases, the J end lost 6 bases, and 6 bases lay between the germline ends. The germline gives CDR1 SQVTM, CDR2 ANQGSEA. The CDR3 consists of 10 residues. In DNA, the CDR3 is TGCAGCGTTGGCGTGGCTGAAGCTTTCTTT. As protein: CSVGVAEAFF.

This clonotype was seen a handful of times. One end of the junction does not line up with germline, which may come from a read error. V usage is TRBV10-2 and J usage is TRBJ2-3; 9 bases are a match to TRBD2. The CDR3 runs 13 residues. Germline V lookup: CDR1 WSHSY, CDR2 SAAADI. The CDR3 is CASSGTSRDTQYF. The CDR3 DNA follows: TGCGCCAGCAGCGGGACTAGCAGAGATACGCAGTATTTT.

J is TRBJ2-3 and V is TRBV7-8; 8 bases map to TRBD2. The trim removed 5 bases at V and 8 bases at J, leaving 18 bases unmatched. Germline V gene data show CDR1 as SGHVS and CDR2 as FQNEAQ. The CDR3 has 17 amino acids. The CDR3 region is CASSGGLLADVGRTQYF. Written as DNA, the CDR3 is TGTGCCAGCAGCGGAGGGTTACTAGCGGACGTTGGGCGTACGCAGTATTTT.

The table lists this clonotype with a few counts. This sequence joins TRBV5-1 and TRBJ1-2; maybe TRBD1 (6 bases). The germline V and J ends were trimmed by 0 bases and 8 bases, with 11 bases remaining between them. The CDR3 sequence is 13 residues long. Germline CDR1 reads SGHRS; CDR2 reads YFSETQ. The CDR3 loop is CASSLVPGQGYTF. As DNA, the CDR3 is TGCGCCAGCAGCTTGGTCCCGGGACAAGGCTACACCTTC.

The CDR3, as DNA: TGCAGCGTTGAAGAAGTCGGCCGGGGAGGGCCCTATGACAATGAGCAGTTCTTC. Translation: CSVEEVGRGGPYDNEQFF. V and J are TRBV29-1 and TRBJ2-1; 7 bases match TRBD2. The CDR3 is 18 residues long. Germline V gene lookup returns CDR1 SQVTM and CDR2 ANQGSEA. Germline trimming cut 0 bases from V and 5 bases from J; bases unmatched to any gene: 16.

This clonotype was recorded a few times. The V call is TRBV7-9, the J call TRBJ1-2; D is uncertain. CDR3 length equals 14 residues. Trimming left V 0 bases short and J 2 bases short, with 7 bases between. Germline-derived CDR1 and CDR2 are SEHNR and FQNEAQ (reference sequence). The CDR3 region is CASSLAVLNYGYTF. In nucleotides, the CDR3 is TGTGCCAGCAGCTTAGCAGTCCTGAACTATGGCTACACCTTC.

The J gene is TRBJ2-5, the V gene TRBV6-2 or TRBV6-3; 7 bases are shared with TRBD1. Germline V gene lookup returns CDR1 MNHEY and CDR2 SVGEGT. The CDR3 covers 12 residues. The trim removed 7 bases at V and 4 bases at J, leaving 3 bases unmatched. In DNA form, the CDR3 reads TGTGCCAGCACTACAGGGGTAGAGACCCAGTACTTC. It is translated as CASTTGVETQYF.

This clonotype was seen many times. This chain links TRBV6-5 with TRBJ2-7; D is ambiguous. The germline V and J ends were trimmed by 6 bases and 0 bases, with 12 bases remaining between them. CDR1 is MNHEY and CDR2 is SVGAGI in the germline V gene. The CDR3 is made up of 14 amino acids. The CDR3 loop reads CASSQRESSYEQYF. The CDR3 DNA sequence: TGTGCCAGCAGCCAGCGCGAGTCCTCCTACGAGCAGTACTTC.

This chain links TRBV2 with TRBJ1-1; 9 bases line up with TRBD1. Trimming removed 4 bases from V and 5 bases from J; junction bases left unmatched: 5. The CDR3 length is 14 residues. Looked up from germline, CDR1 is SNHLY and CDR2 is FYNNEI. The CDR3 is CASSGTGVWTEAFF. CDR3 DNA sequence: TGTGCCAGCAGTGGGACAGGGGTTTGGACTGAAGCTTTCTTT. Complete variable domain (other parts from reference TRBV2 and TRBJ1-1): EPEVTQTPSHQVTQMGQEVILRCVPISNHLYFYWYRQILGQKVEFLVSFYNNEISEKSEIFDDQFSVERPDGSNFTLKIRSTKLEDSAMYFCASSGTGVWTEAFFGQGTRLTVV.

The chain joins TRBV5-4 to TRBJ1-1, with 11 bases fitting TRBD1. CDR3 size: 16 residues. Germline CDR1 is SGHNT and CDR2 is YYREEE (reference sequence). Unmatched junction bases numbered 10, after V lost 4 bases and J lost 5 bases. For the CDR3, the DNA is TGTGCCAGCAGCCCCGGACAGGGGGCGAGTATGACTGAAGCTTTCTTT. Translated: CASSPGQGASMTEAFF.

This clonotype was found a few times. The chain combines TRBV4-3 with TRBJ2-6, with D possibly TRBD2 on 5 matching bases. The CDR3 loop spans 17 amino acids. CDR1 and CDR2 from the germline V gene are LGHNA and YSLEER. Trimming removed 3 bases at V and 0 bases at J, with 12 bases between. This CDR3 is CASSQILGRSGANVLTF. CDR3 in DNA: TGCGCCAGCAGCCAGATACTAGGCCGCTCTGGGGCCAACGTCCTGACTTTC.

This clonotype was seen more than once but under ten times. This sequence joins TRBV6-2 or TRBV6-3 and TRBJ2-4, with a weak D call TRBD2 (7 bases). The CDR3 runs to 16 residues. Per the germline V gene, CDR1 is MNHEY and CDR2 is SVGEGT. Trimming shortened V by 6 bases and J by 8 bases, and 23 bases separated the two germline ends. The CDR3 here is CASRTRTRGGMDIQYF. The CDR3 DNA sequence: TGTGCCAGCAGGACCAGGACAAGGGGGGGAATGGACATTCAGTACTTC.

V and J are TRBV6-1 and TRBJ2-7; 7 bases align to TRBD1. Unmatched junction bases numbered 23, after V lost 6 bases and J lost 6 bases. The CDR3 contains 18 residues. Germline CDR1 reads MNHNS; CDR2 reads SASEGT. CDR3 amino acids: CASSGADDLTGLVLEQYF. The CDR3 nucleotides read TGTGCCAGCAGCGGCGCCGACGACTTGACAGGGTTGGTGCTCGAGCAGTACTTC.

The rearrangement uses TRBV10-3 and TRBJ1-5; tentative D call: TRBD1 (5 bases). Trimming cost V 5 bases and J 4 bases, with 12 bases left between them. Germline V gene sequence: CDR1 ENHRY, CDR2 SYGVKD. There are 14 residues in the CDR3. CDR3 DNA: TGTGCCATCAGTAGGACCGGGGGGAATCAGCCCCAGCATTTT. This gives the protein CAISRTGGNQPQHF.